The 7 T cell receptor beta chains listed next were all sequenced from one sample in a study of lymphopenia after photon versus proton radiotherapy. Data came from immunoSEQ multiplex PCR; TCRdb stores just in-frame clones and leaves some out. The sample lists around 150,000 clones; 80% to 90% were seen once. This specimen consisted of peripheral blood, obtained from a patient treated with photon-based radiotherapy. These receptors originate from a man aged 50-60 years with gastric cancer.

This clone has ten or more counts. This chain joins TRBV19 and TRBJ2-1; D is uncertain. The CDR3 runs 15 residues. Germline CDR1 and CDR2: LNHDA and SQIVND (reference sequence). With 5 bases removed from V and 0 bases from J, the gap between germline ends came to 11 bases. The CDR3 sequence: CASSSTAISYNEQFF. CDR3 DNA sequence: TGTGCCAGTAGTTCTACTGCCATCTCCTACAATGAGCAGTTCTTC.

This chain joins TRBV6-1 and TRBJ2-7; D gene uncertain. The germline V and J ends were trimmed by 1 base and 7 bases, with 17 bases remaining between them. CDR1 is MNHNS and CDR2 is SASEGT in the germline V gene. This CDR3 region has 15 residues. Here the CDR3 reads CASSEVYGYLWEQYF. CDR3 in DNA: TGTGCCAGCAGTGAAGTCTACGGCTATCTGTGGGAGCAGTACTTC.

The rearrangement links TRBV28 to TRBJ2-2, with D perhaps given as TRBD1 or TRBD2 (6 bases each). The V gene lost 5 bases and the J gene lost 2 bases, with 18 bases spanning the gap. The germline gives CDR1 MDHEN, CDR2 SYDVKM. The CDR3 contains 17 residues. The chain's CDR3 is CASSPWGRGANTGELFF. The DNA for the CDR3 is TGTGCCAGCAGTCCTTGGGGAAGGGGGGCAAACACCGGGGAGCTGTTTTTT.

This rearrangement joins TRBV11-2 to TRBJ1-1; maybe TRBD1 (5 bases). Germline-derived CDR1 and CDR2 are SGHAT and FQNNGV. This CDR3 comprises 15 residues. V dropped 1 base and J dropped 4 bases, with 13 bases sitting between them. This CDR3 reads CASSLGGAVGTEAFF. As DNA, the CDR3 is TGTGCCAGCAGCTTAGGTGGGGCCGTTGGCACTGAAGCTTTCTTT.

The J gene is TRBJ2-7, the V gene TRBV29-1; tentative D call: TRBD1 (6 bases). There are 13 residues in the CDR3. V lost 1 base and J 3 bases, leaving 10 bases between the germline ends. Germline V lookup: CDR1 SQVTM, CDR2 ANQGSEA. The CDR3 DNA reads as TGCAGCGTTGAAGCACAGGGCGGCTACGAGCAGTACTTC. Translating gives CSVEAQGGYEQYF.

This clone was detected only a few times. This sequence joins TRBV4-1 and TRBJ2-1, with D unresolved. V lost 0 bases, J lost 0 bases, and 6 bases lay in between. The CDR3 length is 15 residues. Germline-derived CDR1 and CDR2 are MGHRA and YSYEKL. CDR3 in DNA: TGCGCCAGCAGCCAAGAAGCCCTCTCCTACAATGAGCAGTTCTTC. It specifies CASSQEALSYNEQFF.

This sequence joins TRBV18 and TRBJ1-1; maybe TRBD1 (5 bases). V was trimmed by 3 bases and J by 1 base, leaving 18 bases between them. The length of the CDR3 is 17 residues. CDR1 is KGHSH and CDR2 is LQKENI in the germline V gene. CDR3 residues: CASSPRVGLKGNTEAFF. The CDR3 region has the DNA TGTGCCAGCTCACCCCGGGTGGGGCTCAAAGGGAACACTGAAGCTTTCTTT.